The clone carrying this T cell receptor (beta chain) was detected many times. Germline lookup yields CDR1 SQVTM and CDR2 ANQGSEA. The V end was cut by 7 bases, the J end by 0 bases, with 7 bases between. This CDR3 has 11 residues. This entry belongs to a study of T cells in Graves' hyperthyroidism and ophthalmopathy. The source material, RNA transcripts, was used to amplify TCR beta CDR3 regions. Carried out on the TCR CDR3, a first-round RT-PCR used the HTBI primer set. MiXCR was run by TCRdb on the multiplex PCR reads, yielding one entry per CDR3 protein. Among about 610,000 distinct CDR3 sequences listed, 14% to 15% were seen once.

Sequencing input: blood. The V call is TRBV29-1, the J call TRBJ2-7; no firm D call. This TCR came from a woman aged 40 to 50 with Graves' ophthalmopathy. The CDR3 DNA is TGCAGCGCCAGGACCTCCTACGAGCAGTACTTC. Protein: CSARTSYEQYF.